The source of this TCR beta chain is a study of blood T cell repertoires in COVID-19. V lost 5 bases to trimming and J lost 6 bases; unmatched junction nucleotides: 5. The CDR3 is 14 amino acids. Germline loops: CDR1 MNHEY, CDR2 SMNVEV (reference sequence). Method: immunoSEQ multiplex PCR; TCRdb's copy keeps in-frame clones and lacks some. Of about 15,000 clones listed, 85% to 90% are singletons. This sequence joins TRBV27 and TRBJ2-2; 8 bases fit TRBD1. The sequence was collected from a human donor in a cohort sampled during active COVID-19. Sequencing used peripheral blood. Written as DNA, the CDR3 is TGTGCCAGCAGTCAGACAGGGGTTCCCGGGGAGCTGTTTTTT. Translation: CASSQTGVPGELFF.